The clone carrying this T cell receptor beta chain has a single count. Its antigen is unidentified. CDR3 length: 15 residues. The trim removed 5 bases at V and 1 base at J, leaving 5 bases unmatched. Germline loops: CDR1 SGHTA, CDR2 FQGNSA. The sample is drawn from a study of cytomegalovirus exposure and HLA in healthy donors. Whole-study results and caveats: Within an earlier analysis, most TCR beta V segments proved productive either about 87% or about 30% of the time. Rarity held for most TCR sequences, but there were some public TCRs that occurred in many donors. CMV serostatus was the only recorded immune exposure for donors.

The PCR ran on 60 Vbeta and 13 Jbeta primers. The repertoire was sequenced with immunoSEQ multiplex PCR; TCRdb's copy has only in-frame clones and lacks some. Of 200,000 to 250,000 clones detected, around 73% appear once; the ten largest clones hold 3.5% to 4%. This TCR derives from a male donor in good health and CMV-seronegative. The rearrangement links TRBV7-2 to TRBJ2-3, with 8 positions matching TRBD2. Sequencing was done on a sample of PBMCs. Here the CDR3 reads CASSTRAGGTDTQYF. The DNA of the CDR3 is TGTGCCAGCAGCACCAGAGCGGGAGGCACAGATACGCAGTATTTT.